The 25 T cell receptor beta chains given below trace back to one sample, sequenced in a study of glioma-infiltrating T cells after dendritic cell vaccination. Profiled with immunoSEQ multiplex PCR; TCRdb holds only in-frame clones, not every one. The sample records tens of thousands of clones, approximately 87% being singletons. Sequences were derived from blood, sampled before dendritic cell vaccination. Every receptor here comes from a human donor with glioblastoma.

The CDR3 protein is CASSPGETQYF. DNA for the CDR3: TGTGCCAGCAGCCCCGGGGAGACCCAGTACTTC. This chain links TRBV7-7 with TRBJ2-5; D is unresolved. The CDR3 sequence is 11 residues long. Germline V CDR1 and CDR2: SSHAT, FNYEAQ (reference sequence). Trimming shortened V by 5 bases and J by 5 bases, and 6 bases separated the two germline ends.

This chain connects TRBV27 to TRBJ2-5, with 14 bases matching TRBD2. Trimming at V came to 4 bases and at J to 4 bases, leaving 8 bases not matched to a gene. Germline V gene data show CDR1 as MNHEY and CDR2 as SMNVEV (reference sequence). This CDR3 comprises 17 residues. CDR3 in amino acids: CASSSPGTSGRSETQYF. In nucleotides, the CDR3 is TGTGCCAGCAGTTCGCCCGGGACTAGCGGGAGATCAGAGACCCAGTACTTC.

The gene calls are TRBV9 and TRBJ2-1, with 7 positions matching TRBD2. The CDR3 runs to 15 residues. Germline V CDR1 and CDR2: SGDLS, YYNGEE. V gave up 6 bases and J gave up 1 base; unmatched junction bases: 7. DNA for the CDR3: TGTGCCAGCAACCGCGGGGGAAATTCCTACAATGAGCAGTTCTTC. Amino acid sequence: CASNRGGNSYNEQFF.

The chain joins TRBV6-5 to TRBJ2-5; D is ambiguous. Germline V lookup: CDR1 MNHEY, CDR2 SVGAGI. The CDR3 has 14 amino acids. V was cut by 6 bases and J by 3 bases, with 14 bases left in between. CDR3 amino acids: CASRITGGEETQYF. DNA for the CDR3: TGTGCCAGCAGAATAACGGGTGGAGAAGAGACCCAGTACTTC.

This chain joins TRBV7-7 and TRBJ1-2; D is uncertain. V lost 4 bases and J 5 bases, leaving 17 bases between the germline ends. CDR1 is SSHAT, CDR2 FNYEAQ, per germline (reference sequence). The CDR3 is 15 residues long. This CDR3 is CASSSHKQRRYGYTF. The DNA of the CDR3 is TGTGCCAGCAGCTCCCATAAGCAGCGGAGGTATGGCTACACCTTC.

V and J are TRBV7-6 and TRBJ1-2, with D perhaps TRBD1 (5 bases). Per the germline V gene, CDR1 is SGHVS and CDR2 is FNYEAQ. CDR3 length: 13 amino acids. The ends were cut back, 3 bases at V and 6 bases at J, with 11 bases in the middle. The DNA of the CDR3 is TGTGCCAGCAGCTTTGAGCCGGGGGATGGCTACACCTTC. As protein: CASSFEPGDGYTF.

In its sample, this clone was seen once. The V call is TRBV11-2, the J call TRBJ2-7, with a possible D match to TRBD1 (5 bases). The CDR3 is made up of 14 amino acids. The V end was cut by 3 bases, the J end by 3 bases, with 12 bases between. Germline V CDR1 and CDR2: SGHAT, FQNNGV. Here the CDR3 reads CASSFSRTHYEQYF. CDR3 sequence (DNA): TGTGCCAGCAGCTTTAGCAGGACACACTACGAGCAGTACTTC.

V gene TRBV6-1 combines with J gene TRBJ1-2; the D is unclear. Germline V lookup: CDR1 MNHNS, CDR2 SASEGT. The CDR3 extends over 12 amino acids. The V gene lost 7 bases and the J gene lost 0 bases, with 6 bases spanning the gap. The CDR3 DNA sequence: TGTGCCAGCACGTCAGCTAACTATGGCTACACCTTC. Translating it yields CASTSANYGYTF.

The chain has TRBV5-4 and TRBJ2-7; the match to TRBD2 covers 8 bases. The CDR3 is made up of 14 amino acids. The junction had 11 bases not matched to a gene; V was cut back by 5 bases and J by 7 bases. Germline CDR1 reads SGHNT; CDR2 reads YYREEE (reference sequence). The CDR3, as DNA: TGTGCCAGCAGTCGTTCGGGAGGGCCTGGAGAGCAGTACTTC. Protein sequence: CASSRSGGPGEQYF.

This chain's CDR3 is CASSYSAGGPREQYF. DNA of the CDR3: TGTGCCAGCAGTTACTCGGCGGGAGGGCCCCGGGAGCAGTACTTC. The chain joins TRBV6-5 to TRBJ2-7; 9 bases are shared with TRBD2. Germline values: CDR1 MNHEY, CDR2 SVGAGI. With 0 bases clipped from V and 7 bases from J, the junction kept 7 bases outside the gene matches. This CDR3 comprises 15 residues.

The V and J genes are TRBV27 and TRBJ2-7; no firm D call. The V end lost 2 bases, the J end lost 3 bases, and 11 bases lay between the germline ends. The CDR3 is made up of 14 amino acids. CDR1 and CDR2 (germline): MNHEY, SMNVEV (reference sequence). The CDR3 bases are TGTGCCAGCAGTTTAGACTTCGCCAGCTACGAGCAGTACTTC. Its translation is CASSLDFASYEQYF.

The rearrangement links TRBV7-9 to TRBJ2-2; TRBD2 might be the D (7 bases). The V end lost 11 bases, the J end lost 5 bases, and 15 bases lay between the germline ends. Germline-derived CDR1 and CDR2 are SEHNR and FQNEAQ (reference sequence). CDR3 length: 13 amino acids. This CDR3 reads CALQEGGTGELFF. CDR3 nucleotides: TGTGCCCTACAAGAGGGGGGGACCGGGGAGCTGTTTTTT.

This clone showed up just a few times. The chain is built from TRBV11-2 and TRBJ2-1; 13 bases line up with TRBD2. CDR3 length equals 16 residues. Germline-derived CDR1 and CDR2 are SGHAT and FQNNGV. V lost 4 bases to trimming and J lost 5 bases; unmatched junction nucleotides: 5. This CDR3 is CASSSRLAGGHNEQFF. CDR3 nucleotide sequence: TGTGCCAGCAGCTCCAGACTAGCGGGAGGTCACAATGAGCAGTTCTTC.

The rearrangement links TRBV5-1 to TRBJ1-2; 9 positions match TRBD1. Germline CDR1 is SGHRS and CDR2 is YFSETQ. CDR3 length: 14 amino acids. The junction had 7 bases not matched to a gene; V was cut back by 4 bases and J by 6 bases. This CDR3 reads CASSQGQGRHGYTF. The CDR3 DNA reads as TGCGCCAGCAGCCAGGGACAGGGAAGGCATGGCTACACCTTC.

The rearrangement joins TRBV11-2 to TRBJ2-1; the match to TRBD2 covers 8 bases. V lost 1 base and J lost 5; bases outside the gene matches: 7. Per germline, CDR1 SGHAT and CDR2 FQNNGV. The CDR3 has 16 amino acids. DNA for the CDR3: TGTGCCAGCAGCTTAGTAGCGGGGCCCCGTAACAATGAGCAGTTCTTC. This codes for CASSLVAGPRNNEQFF.

The chain is built from TRBV7-9 and TRBJ2-2; 8 nucleotides align to TRBD2. J was trimmed by 5 bases and V by 11 bases; bases with no gene match: 16. The CDR3 loop spans 16 amino acids. Germline V lookup: CDR1 SEHNR, CDR2 FQNEAQ (reference sequence). CDR3 protein: CAGPLSGARPTGELFF. Written as DNA, the CDR3 is TGTGCCGGCCCCCTTAGCGGGGCCCGCCCAACCGGGGAGCTGTTTTTT.

The chain's CDR3 is CASSSPLRGAEAFF. For the CDR3, the DNA is TGTGCCAGCAGTTCCCCCCTCCGAGGCGCTGAAGCTTTCTTT. The chain has TRBV27 and TRBJ1-1; D unclear. The germline V gene encodes CDR1 MNHEY and CDR2 SMNVEV (reference sequence). The V end was cut by 4 bases, the J end by 6 bases, with 15 bases between. The CDR3 has 14 amino acids.

The chain has TRBV27 and TRBJ1-1; D is unclear. Germline V gene data show CDR1 as MNHEY and CDR2 as SMNVEV (reference sequence). The CDR3 has 13 residues. The V end lost 2 bases, the J end lost 3 bases, and 7 bases lay between the germline ends. CDR3 region: CASSLTGYTEAFF. The CDR3 DNA sequence: TGTGCCAGCAGTTTAACGGGGTACACTGAAGCTTTCTTT.

As concerns this clone: An end of the junction does not agree with germline; a read error may underlie this. The chain employs TRBV27 and TRBJ1-1, with TRBD1 as a possible D gene (5 bases). The length of the CDR3 is 13 residues. CDR1 is MNHEY and CDR2 is SMNVEV in the germline V gene (reference sequence). In nucleotides, the CDR3 is TGTGCCAGCCGTTTTCAGGGGAACACTGAAGCTTTCTTT. Its protein product is CASRFQGNTEAFF.

This clone was observed once. This chain uses TRBV27 with TRBJ2-1; the match to TRBD1 covers 7 bases. Germline V lookup: CDR1 MNHEY, CDR2 SMNVEV (reference sequence). The CDR3 is made up of 17 amino acids. Trimming took 1 base from V and 0 from J; bases not matched to a gene: 6. CDR3 residues: CASSLLGQQSSYNEQFF. Here the CDR3 DNA reads TGTGCCAGCAGTTTATTGGGACAGCAGAGCTCCTACAATGAGCAGTTCTTC.

The rearrangement joins TRBV6-5 to TRBJ1-1; a possible D gene is TRBD1 (6 bases). Germline-derived CDR1 and CDR2 are MNHEY and SVGAGI. Trimming shortened V by 4 bases and J by 3 bases, and 12 bases separated the two germline ends. CDR3 length equals 14 residues. In DNA, the CDR3 is TGTGCCAGCAGTTCCCATTACAGGGACACTGAAGCTTTCTTT. Translation: CASSSHYRDTEAFF.

This chain links TRBV19 with TRBJ1-5, with TRBD1 matching 12 bases. V gave up 10 bases and J gave up 5 bases; unmatched junction bases: 12. Germline CDR1 and CDR2: LNHDA and SQIVND (reference sequence). The CDR3 is 16 amino acids. DNA for the CDR3: TGTGCCACCGAGGGGGGGGACAGGGGGCATGATCAGCCCCAGCATTTT. Translated, it gives CATEGGDRGHDQPQHF. Full variable domain (missing parts from reference TRBV19 and TRBJ1-5): DGGITQSPKYLFRKEGQNVTLSCEQNLNHDAMYWYRQDPGQGLRLIYYSQIVNDFQKGDIAEGYSVSREKKESFPLTVTSAQKNPTAFYLCATEGGDRGHDQPQHFGDGTRLSIL.

The chain carries TRBV5-8 and TRBJ1-1; D is undetermined. The V gene's germline CDR1 is SGHTS and CDR2 YDEGEE. With 1 base removed from V and 5 bases from J, the gap between germline ends came to 12 bases. This CDR3 is 14 amino acids long. The chain's CDR3 is CASSLQDSWTEAFF. CDR3 bases: TGTGCCAGCAGCTTGCAGGACTCTTGGACTGAAGCTTTCTTT.

The chain recombines TRBV29-1 with TRBJ1-1, with D tentatively TRBD1 (5 bases). V was pared by 4 bases and J by 3 bases, with 9 bases between. CDR3 length: 12 residues. In germline, CDR1 is SQVTM, CDR2 ANQGSEA. CDR3 sequence: CSVGGWDTEAFF. CDR3 nucleotide sequence: TGCAGCGTTGGGGGCTGGGACACTGAAGCTTTCTTT.

This CDR3 reads CASSSNRGTEAFF. CDR3 in DNA: TGTGCCAGCAGCTCCAACAGGGGCACTGAAGCTTTCTTT. The chain joins TRBV7-8 to TRBJ1-1; TRBD1 agrees at 7 bases. The CDR3 has 13 amino acids. From germline, CDR1 is SGHVS and CDR2 FQNEAQ. V was pared by 4 bases and J by 4 bases, with 3 bases of the junction left unmatched. Full variable domain (missing parts from reference TRBV7-8 and TRBJ1-1): GAGVSQSPRYKVAKRGQDVALRCDPISGHVSLFWYQQALGQGPEFLTYFQNEAQLDKSGLPSDRFFAERPEGSVSTLKIQRTQQEDSAVYLCASSSNRGTEAFFGQGTRLTVV.